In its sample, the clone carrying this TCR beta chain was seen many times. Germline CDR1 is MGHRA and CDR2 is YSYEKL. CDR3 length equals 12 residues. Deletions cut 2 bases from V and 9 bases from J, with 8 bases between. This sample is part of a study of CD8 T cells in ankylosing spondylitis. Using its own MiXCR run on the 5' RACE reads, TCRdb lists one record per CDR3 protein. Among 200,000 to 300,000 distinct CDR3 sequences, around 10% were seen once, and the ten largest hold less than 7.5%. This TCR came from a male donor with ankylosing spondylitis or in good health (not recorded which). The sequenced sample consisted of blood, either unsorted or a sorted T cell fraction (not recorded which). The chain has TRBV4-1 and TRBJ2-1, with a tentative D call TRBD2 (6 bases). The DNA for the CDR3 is TGCGCCAGCAGCCAACGCGGGGTTGAGCAGTTCTTC. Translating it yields CASSQRGVEQFF.